A single sample gave rise to the 25 T cell receptor beta chains below, sequenced in a study of blood T cell repertoires in COVID-19. Repertoires were generated with immunoSEQ multiplex PCR, while TCRdb's copy carries only in-frame clones and drops some. The sample yields fewer than 300,000 clones, over 75% seen once. The sequenced sample was peripheral blood. These receptors were obtained from a human donor with COVID-19, enrolled during active disease. The donor label of this sample is uncertain.

The chain links TRBV20-1 to TRBJ1-1, with D uncertain. This CDR3 has 8 amino acids. Germline V lookup: CDR1 DFQATT, CDR2 SNEGSKA (reference sequence). Trimming removed 6 bases from V and 8 bases from J, with 4 bases in between. This chain's CDR3 is CSAEEAFF. CDR3 DNA: TGCAGTGCAGAGGAAGCTTTCTTT.

This chain connects TRBV6-1 to TRBJ2-1; TRBD2 matches at 9 bases. The CDR3 extends over 17 amino acids. Germline V gene lookup returns CDR1 MNHNS and CDR2 SASEGT. After removal of 0 bases from V and 12 bases from J, the junction contained 15 bases not matched to a gene. CDR3 loop: CASSEALDIAGAPGQFF. Here the CDR3 DNA reads TGTGCCAGCAGTGAAGCACTGGATATAGCGGGGGCACCGGGGCAGTTCTTC.

The chain is built from TRBV30 and TRBJ1-4; TRBD1 matches 9 bases. CDR1 and CDR2 (germline): GTSNPN, SVGIG (reference sequence). The CDR3 consists of 14 residues. The J segment lost 8 bases and the V segment lost 1 base, leaving 5 bases of the junction unmatched. CDR3 in DNA: TGTGCCTGGAGTGCAGGGACAGGGCCCGAAAAACTGTTTTTT. It encodes CAWSAGTGPEKLFF.

The V gene is TRBV11-2, the J gene TRBJ2-7, with no clear D. CDR3 size: 13 residues. The V gene lost 1 base and the J gene lost 7 bases, with 11 bases spanning the gap. The germline CDR1 and CDR2 sequences are SGHAT and FQNNGV. CDR3 coding DNA: TGTGCCAGCAGCTTAGGGCCCTCTTGGGAGCAGTACTTC. Its translation is CASSLGPSWEQYF.

The chain joins TRBV5-1 to TRBJ2-1, with a possible D match to TRBD2 (6 bases). From germline, CDR1 is SGHRS and CDR2 YFSETQ. This CDR3 is 15 amino acids long. Trimming took off 0 bases at V and 1 base at J, with 8 bases between the two ends. The CDR3 DNA reads TGCGCCAGCAGCTTGGCGGGAGTATCCTACAATGAGCAGTTCTTC. This codes for CASSLAGVSYNEQFF.

This chain links TRBV10-1 with TRBJ2-7; 8 nucleotides match TRBD2. Germline V gives CDR1 WNHNN, CDR2 SYGVQD (reference sequence). V was clipped by 4 bases and J by 2 bases; unmatched bases: 4. The CDR3 is 14 residues long. As DNA, the CDR3 is TGCGCCAGCAGTGTGACTAGCGAGGCCTACGAGCAGTACTTC. Translation: CASSVTSEAYEQYF.

The chain couples TRBV30 to TRBJ2-7; TRBD2 matches 7 bases. With 2 bases clipped from V and 3 bases from J, the junction kept 1 base outside the gene matches. The CDR3 consists of 12 residues. Germline-derived CDR1 and CDR2 are GTSNPN and SVGIG (reference sequence). CDR3 protein: CAWSREDYEQYF. In nucleotides, the CDR3 is TGTGCCTGGAGTCGGGAGGACTACGAGCAGTACTTC.

This clone was counted a few times. V is TRBV7-9 and J is TRBJ2-2; 8 bases are shared with TRBD2. Germline V gene data show CDR1 as SEHNR and CDR2 as FQNEAQ (reference sequence). Trimming took 5 bases from V and 7 from J; bases not matched to a gene: 3. The CDR3 is 13 amino acids. The CDR3 DNA reads as TGTGCCAGCAGCACGGGAGGGGGCGGGGAGCTGTTTTTT. Amino acids: CASSTGGGGELFF.

This clone was recorded once. The chain combines TRBV5-4 with TRBJ1-1, with a weak D call TRBD1 (6 bases). Germline V gene data show CDR1 as SGHNT and CDR2 as YYREEE (reference sequence). CDR3 length: 16 residues. V dropped 4 bases and J dropped 2 bases, with 18 bases sitting between them. Here the CDR3 DNA reads TGTGCCAGCAGCCCGGACCCTACAGGGACCAACACTGAAGCTTTCTTT. This gives the protein CASSPDPTGTNTEAFF.

This chain connects TRBV7-6 to TRBJ1-3; tentatively, D is TRBD1 (6 bases). Germline CDR1 SGHVS, CDR2 FNYEAQ. This CDR3 is built from 15 residues. The V end lost 5 bases, the J end lost 4 bases, and 15 bases lay between the germline ends. Here the CDR3 DNA reads TGTGCCAGCAGCCTCTCGGGGGGCGTCGGAAACACCATATATTTT. Protein product: CASSLSGGVGNTIYF.

In DNA, the CDR3 is TGTGCCAGCAGCGTCGGGACTAGCAGTACCTACGAGCAGTACTTC. As protein: CASSVGTSSTYEQYF. This chain links TRBV9 with TRBJ2-7; 9 nucleotides align to TRBD2. Germline trimming cut 2 bases from V and 2 bases from J; bases unmatched to any gene: 5. Germline loops: CDR1 SGDLS, CDR2 YYNGEE. This CDR3 is 15 amino acids long.

The gene calls are TRBV4-1 and TRBJ1-4; 9 nucleotides match TRBD1. The length of the CDR3 is 16 residues. Trimming took 0 bases from V and 8 from J; bases not matched to a gene: 7. Germline values: CDR1 MGHRA, CDR2 YSYEKL. The CDR3 DNA reads as TGCGCCAGCAGCCAAGACACAGGGGGCATTGAGGAAAAACTGTTTTTT. This encodes CASSQDTGGIEEKLFF.

The gene calls are TRBV6-2 or TRBV6-3 and TRBJ2-7, with 8 bases identical to TRBD2. V gave up 0 bases and J gave up 3 bases; unmatched junction bases: 10. CDR3 size: 17 residues. CDR1 and CDR2 (germline): MNHEY, SVGEGT. The CDR3 sequence is CASSYSPGGARFYEQYF. The CDR3 DNA sequence: TGTGCCAGCAGTTACTCCCCGGGGGGGGCTAGATTCTACGAGCAGTACTTC.

V usage is TRBV4-1 and J usage is TRBJ1-1; the D gene is possibly TRBD1 (5 bases). Germline V gene sequence: CDR1 MGHRA, CDR2 YSYEKL. The ends were cut back, 0 bases at V and 2 bases at J, with 10 bases in the middle. The CDR3 is 15 residues long. The CDR3 sequence: CASSQDLDKNTEAFF. The CDR3 DNA reads TGCGCCAGCAGCCAAGATCTGGACAAAAACACTGAAGCTTTCTTT.

The CDR3 DNA is TGTGCCAGCAGTACTTTCGGGGGCACTGAAGCTTTCTTT. Encoded protein: CASSTFGGTEAFF. The rearrangement joins TRBV9 to TRBJ1-1, with D maybe TRBD1 (5 bases). Trimming took 5 bases from V and 4 from J, leaving 12 bases between them. CDR1 and CDR2 (germline): SGDLS, YYNGEE. CDR3 length equals 13 residues.

This chain connects TRBV19 to TRBJ2-2, with D unclear. The CDR3 extends over 18 amino acids. Trimming left V 3 bases short and J 5 bases short, with 22 bases between. Germline assignment: CDR1 LNHDA and CDR2 SQIVND (reference sequence). CDR3 in DNA: TGTGCCAGTAGTATCCAGCCCCCCCAAGGAGTGAAAACCGGGGAGCTGTTTTTT. This encodes CASSIQPPQGVKTGELFF.

The rearrangement joins TRBV3-1 (or the pseudogene TRBV3-2) to TRBJ1-4; D might be TRBD1 (6 bases). With 3 bases removed from V and 4 bases from J, the gap between germline ends came to 12 bases. This CDR3 comprises 15 residues. CDR1 and CDR2 from the germline V gene are LGHDT and YNNKEL (reference sequence). CDR3 sequence (DNA): TGTGCCAGCAGCCAGAACAGGGCGATTAATGAAAAACTGTTTTTT. Its translation is CASSQNRAINEKLFF.

This clone occurred once. This chain joins TRBV27 and TRBJ2-1; unclear D gene. V shed 5 bases and J shed 0 bases, with 11 bases lying between them. The CDR3 has 15 residues. Germline CDR1 MNHEY, CDR2 SMNVEV (reference sequence). CDR3 amino acids: CASSNMAASYNEQFF. The CDR3 DNA reads as TGTGCCAGCAGTAACATGGCGGCCTCCTACAATGAGCAGTTCTTC.

The chain carries TRBV27 and TRBJ2-7, with 14 positions matching TRBD2. The CDR3 totals 15 residues. Germline V CDR1 and CDR2: MNHEY, SMNVEV (reference sequence). J lost 6 bases, V lost 6 bases, and 7 bases had no gene match. The CDR3 loop reads CASSQKGLAGAEQYF. CDR3 DNA: TGTGCCAGCAGCCAAAAGGGACTAGCGGGAGCCGAGCAGTACTTC.

This chain links TRBV19 with TRBJ2-7, with 8 bases identical to TRBD1. The CDR3 is 14 amino acids. After removal of 3 bases from V and 3 bases from J, the junction contained 4 bases not matched to a gene. CDR1 and CDR2 from the germline V gene are LNHDA and SQIVND (reference sequence). The DNA for the CDR3 is TGTGCCAGTAGTATCGGACAGGGAGTCTACGAGCAGTACTTC. It specifies CASSIGQGVYEQYF.

V is TRBV2 and J is TRBJ1-5, with 7 bases matching TRBD1. This CDR3 has 19 residues. After removal of 3 bases from V and 2 bases from J, the junction contained 16 bases not matched to a gene. CDR1 is SNHLY and CDR2 is FYNNEI in the germline V gene. The CDR3 DNA reads as TGTGCCAGCAGTGACCCGGGACAGACCTTATACAACGGCAATCAGCCCCAGCATTTT. This sequence encodes CASSDPGQTLYNGNQPQHF.

This chain connects TRBV5-6 to TRBJ1-4, with D tentatively TRBD1 (5 bases). With 4 bases removed from V and 10 bases from J, the gap between germline ends came to 14 bases. CDR3 size: 13 residues. The germline V gene encodes CDR1 SGHDT and CDR2 YYEEEE. This CDR3 is CASSNFLGGKLFF. In nucleotides, the CDR3 is TGTGCCAGCAGCAACTTTCTCGGGGGAAAACTGTTTTTT.

The chain employs TRBV28 and TRBJ1-2; D unclear. Germline CDR1 reads MDHEN; CDR2 reads SYDVKM. This CDR3 contains 13 residues. The V and J ends lost 5 bases and 7 bases respectively, with 14 bases between them. CDR3 region: CASSQRRSGGYTF. DNA of the CDR3: TGTGCCAGCAGTCAACGCCGATCGGGTGGCTACACCTTC.

This clone was recorded at least ten times. The genes are TRBV18 and TRBJ1-5; tentative D call: TRBD1 (5 bases). CDR3 length equals 15 residues. Trimming removed 4 bases at V and 0 bases at J, with 10 bases between. CDR1 and CDR2 (germline): KGHSH, LQKENI. CDR3 coding DNA: TGTGCCAGCTCACGGGGGGACGGTAGCAATCAGCCCCAGCATTTT. It encodes CASSRGDGSNQPQHF.

The rearrangement links TRBV2 to TRBJ1-1; 8 bases are a match to TRBD1. This CDR3 region has 14 residues. CDR1 is SNHLY, CDR2 FYNNEI, per germline. With V trimmed by 7 bases and J by 6 bases, 10 bases remained unmatched. CDR3 region: CASTTGQGTSEAFF. CDR3 in DNA: TGTGCCAGCACCACCGGACAGGGCACGTCTGAAGCTTTCTTT.